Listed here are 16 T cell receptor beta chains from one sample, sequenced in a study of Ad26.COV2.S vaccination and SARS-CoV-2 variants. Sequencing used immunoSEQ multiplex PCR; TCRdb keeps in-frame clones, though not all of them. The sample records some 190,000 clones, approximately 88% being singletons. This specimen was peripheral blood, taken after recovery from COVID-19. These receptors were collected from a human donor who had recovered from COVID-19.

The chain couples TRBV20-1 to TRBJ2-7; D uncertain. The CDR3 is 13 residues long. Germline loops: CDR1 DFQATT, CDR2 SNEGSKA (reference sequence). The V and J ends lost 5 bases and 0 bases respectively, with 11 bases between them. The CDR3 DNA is TGCAGTGCTGGTGATTGGCGCTCCTACGAGCAGTACTTC. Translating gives CSAGDWRSYEQYF.

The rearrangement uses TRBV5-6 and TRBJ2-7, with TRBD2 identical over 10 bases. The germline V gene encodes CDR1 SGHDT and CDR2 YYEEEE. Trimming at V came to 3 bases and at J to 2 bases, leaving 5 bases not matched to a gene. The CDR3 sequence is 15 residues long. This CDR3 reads CASSYGLADAYEQYF. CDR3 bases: TGTGCCAGCAGCTACGGACTAGCGGACGCCTACGAGCAGTACTTC.

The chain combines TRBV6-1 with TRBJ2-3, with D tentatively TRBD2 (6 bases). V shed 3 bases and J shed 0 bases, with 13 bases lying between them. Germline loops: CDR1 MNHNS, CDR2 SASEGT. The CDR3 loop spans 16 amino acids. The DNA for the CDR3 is TGTGCCAGCAGTGACCCCGGGGCGGGGAGCACAGATACGCAGTATTTT. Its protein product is CASSDPGAGSTDTQYF.

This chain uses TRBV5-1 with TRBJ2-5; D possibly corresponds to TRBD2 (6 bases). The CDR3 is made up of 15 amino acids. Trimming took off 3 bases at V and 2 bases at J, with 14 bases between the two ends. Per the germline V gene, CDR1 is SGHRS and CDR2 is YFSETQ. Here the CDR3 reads CASSWGVGFQETQYF. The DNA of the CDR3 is TGCGCCAGCAGCTGGGGGGTGGGCTTTCAAGAGACCCAGTACTTC.

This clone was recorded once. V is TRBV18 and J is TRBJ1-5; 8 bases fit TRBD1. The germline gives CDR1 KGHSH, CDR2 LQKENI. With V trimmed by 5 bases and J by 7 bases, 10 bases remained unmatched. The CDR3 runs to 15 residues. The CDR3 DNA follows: TGTGCCAGCTCAACAAAGGACAGGGAAGGCCAGCCCCAGCATTTT. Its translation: CASSTKDREGQPQHF. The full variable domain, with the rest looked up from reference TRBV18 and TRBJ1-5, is NAGVMQNPRHLVRRRGQEARLRCSPMKGHSHVYWYRQLPEEGLKFMVYLQKENIIDESGMPKERFSAEFPKEGPSILRIQQVVRGDSAAYFCASSTKDREGQPQHFGDGTRLSIL.

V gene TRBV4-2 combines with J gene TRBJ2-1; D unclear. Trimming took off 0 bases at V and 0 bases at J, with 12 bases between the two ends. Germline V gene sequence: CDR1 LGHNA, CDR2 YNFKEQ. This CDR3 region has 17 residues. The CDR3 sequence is CASSQDGVVSSYNEQFF. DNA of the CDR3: TGTGCCAGCAGCCAAGATGGGGTTGTGAGCTCCTACAATGAGCAGTTCTTC.

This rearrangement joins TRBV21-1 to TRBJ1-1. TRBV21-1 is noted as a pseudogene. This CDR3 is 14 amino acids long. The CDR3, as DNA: TGTGCCAGCAGCAATCACTACGCGAACACTGAAGCTTTCTTT. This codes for CASSNHYANTEAFF.

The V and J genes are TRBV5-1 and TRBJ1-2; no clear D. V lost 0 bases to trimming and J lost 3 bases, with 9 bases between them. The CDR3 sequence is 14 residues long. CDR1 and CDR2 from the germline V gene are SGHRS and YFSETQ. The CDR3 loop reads CASSLALDYYGYTF. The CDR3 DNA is TGCGCCAGCAGCTTGGCCCTCGACTACTATGGCTACACCTTC.

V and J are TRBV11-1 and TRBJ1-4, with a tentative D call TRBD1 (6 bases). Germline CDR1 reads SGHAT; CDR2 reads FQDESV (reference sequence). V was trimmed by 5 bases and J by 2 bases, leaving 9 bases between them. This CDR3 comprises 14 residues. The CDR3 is CASSTGPTNEKLFF. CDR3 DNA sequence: TGTGCCAGCAGCACAGGGCCTACTAATGAAAAACTGTTTTTT.

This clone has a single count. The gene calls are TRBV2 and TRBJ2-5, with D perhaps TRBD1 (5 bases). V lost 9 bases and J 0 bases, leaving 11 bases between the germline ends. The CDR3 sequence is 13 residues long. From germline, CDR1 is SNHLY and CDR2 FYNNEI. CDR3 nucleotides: TGTGCCAGTAAGGACACCTACCAAGAGACCCAGTACTTC. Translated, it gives CASKDTYQETQYF. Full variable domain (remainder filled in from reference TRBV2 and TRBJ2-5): EPEVTQTPSHQVTQMGQEVILRCVPISNHLYFYWYRQILGQKVEFLVSFYNNEISEKSEIFDDQFSVERPDGSNFTLKIRSTKLEDSAMYFCASKDTYQETQYFGPGTRLLVL.

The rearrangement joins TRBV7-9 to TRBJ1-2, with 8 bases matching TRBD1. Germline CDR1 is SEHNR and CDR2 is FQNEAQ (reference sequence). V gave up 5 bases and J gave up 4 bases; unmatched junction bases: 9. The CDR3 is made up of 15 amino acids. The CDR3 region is CASSHSDREIYGYTF. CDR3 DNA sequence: TGTGCCAGCAGCCACTCGGACAGGGAGATCTATGGCTACACCTTC.

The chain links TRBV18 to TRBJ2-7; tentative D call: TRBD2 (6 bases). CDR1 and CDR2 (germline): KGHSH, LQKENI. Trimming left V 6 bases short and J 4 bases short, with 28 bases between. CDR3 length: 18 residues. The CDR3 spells CASSPRGSPGGVFYEQYF. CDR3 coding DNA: TGTGCCAGCTCTCCCCGGGGATCTCCAGGAGGGGTCTTTTACGAGCAGTACTTC.

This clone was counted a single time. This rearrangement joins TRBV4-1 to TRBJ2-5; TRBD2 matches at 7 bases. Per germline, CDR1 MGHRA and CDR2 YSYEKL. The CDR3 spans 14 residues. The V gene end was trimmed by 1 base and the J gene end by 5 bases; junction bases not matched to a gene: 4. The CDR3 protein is CASSQGGRDETQYF. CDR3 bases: TGCGCCAGCAGCCAAGGGGGGAGGGATGAGACCCAGTACTTC.

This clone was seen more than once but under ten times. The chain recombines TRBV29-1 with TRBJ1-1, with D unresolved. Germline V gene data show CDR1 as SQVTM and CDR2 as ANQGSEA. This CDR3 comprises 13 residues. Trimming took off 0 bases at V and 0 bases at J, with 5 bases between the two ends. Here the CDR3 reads CSVEEEMNTEAFF. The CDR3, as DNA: TGCAGCGTTGAAGAAGAGATGAACACTGAAGCTTTCTTT. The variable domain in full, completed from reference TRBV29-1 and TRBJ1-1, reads SAVISQKPSRDICQRGTSLTIQCQVDSQVTMMFWYRQQPGQSLTLIATANQGSEATYESGFVIDKFPISRPNLTFSTLTVSNMSPEDSSIYLCSVEEEMNTEAFFGQGTRLTVV.

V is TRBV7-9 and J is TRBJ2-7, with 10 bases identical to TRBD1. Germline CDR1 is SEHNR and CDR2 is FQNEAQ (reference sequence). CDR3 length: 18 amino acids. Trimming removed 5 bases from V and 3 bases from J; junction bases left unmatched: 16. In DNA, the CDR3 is TGTGCCAGCAGCCACCGCGGCCCTGGCGACAGGGGGCTCTACGAGCAGTACTTC. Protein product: CASSHRGPGDRGLYEQYF. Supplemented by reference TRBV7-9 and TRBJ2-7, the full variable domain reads DTGVSQNPRHKITKRGQNVTFRCDPISEHNRLYWYRQTLGQGPEFLTYFQNEAQLEKSRLLSDRFSAERPKGSFSTLEIQRTEQGDSAMYLCASSHRGPGDRGLYEQYFGPGTRLTVT.

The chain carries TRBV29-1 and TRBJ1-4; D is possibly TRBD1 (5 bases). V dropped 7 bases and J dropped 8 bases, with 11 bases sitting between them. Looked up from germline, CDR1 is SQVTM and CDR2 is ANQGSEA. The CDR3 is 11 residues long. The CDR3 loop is CSARTPEKLFF. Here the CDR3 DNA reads TGCAGCGCCCGGACACCCGAAAAACTGTTTTTT. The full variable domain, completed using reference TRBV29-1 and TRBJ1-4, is SAVISQKPSRDICQRGTSLTIQCQVDSQVTMMFWYRQQPGQSLTLIATANQGSEATYESGFVIDKFPISRPNLTFSTLTVSNMSPEDSSIYLCSARTPEKLFFGSGTQLSVL.